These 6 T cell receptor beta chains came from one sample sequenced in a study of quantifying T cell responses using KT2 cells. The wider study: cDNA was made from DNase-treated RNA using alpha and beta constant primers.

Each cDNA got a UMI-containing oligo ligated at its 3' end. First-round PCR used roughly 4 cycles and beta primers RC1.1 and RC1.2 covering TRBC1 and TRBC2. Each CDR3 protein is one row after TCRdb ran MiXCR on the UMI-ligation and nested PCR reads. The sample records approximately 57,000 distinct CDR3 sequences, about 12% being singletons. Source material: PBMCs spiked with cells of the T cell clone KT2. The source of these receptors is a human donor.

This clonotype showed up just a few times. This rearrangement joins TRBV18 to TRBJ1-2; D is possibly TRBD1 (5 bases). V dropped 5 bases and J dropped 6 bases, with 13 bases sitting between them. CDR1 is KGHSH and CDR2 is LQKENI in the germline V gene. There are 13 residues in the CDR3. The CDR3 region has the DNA TGTGCCAGCTCAACCGGGACTAAAAATGGCTACACCTTC. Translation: CASSTGTKNGYTF. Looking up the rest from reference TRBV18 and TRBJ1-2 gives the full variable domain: NAGVMQNPRHLVRRRGQEARLRCSPMKGHSHVYWYRQLPEEGLKFMVYLQKENIIDESGMPKERFSAEFPKEGPSILRIQQVVRGDSAAYFCASSTGTKNGYTFGSGTRLTVV.

The CDR3 here is CASSLVAGDDTGELFF. The DNA of the CDR3 is TGCGCCAGCAGCTTGGTGGCAGGGGACGACACCGGGGAGCTGTTTTTT. This rearrangement joins TRBV5-1 to TRBJ2-2; D perhaps matches TRBD1 (6 bases). V lost 0 bases to trimming and J lost 3 bases, with 12 bases between them. The CDR3 has 16 residues. Germline V CDR1 and CDR2: SGHRS, YFSETQ.

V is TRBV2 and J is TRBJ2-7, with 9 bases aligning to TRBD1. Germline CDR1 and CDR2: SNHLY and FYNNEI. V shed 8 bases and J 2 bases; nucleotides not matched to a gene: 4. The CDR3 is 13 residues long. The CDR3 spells CASGRTGAYEQYF. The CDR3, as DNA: TGTGCCAGCGGCCGGACAGGGGCCTACGAGCAGTACTTC.

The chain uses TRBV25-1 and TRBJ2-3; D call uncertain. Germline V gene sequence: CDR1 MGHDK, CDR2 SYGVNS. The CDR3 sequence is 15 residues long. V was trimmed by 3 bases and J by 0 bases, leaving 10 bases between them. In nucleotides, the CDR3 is TGTGCCAGCAGTGAGACCTTCGTGAGCACAGATACGCAGTATTTT. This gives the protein CASSETFVSTDTQYF. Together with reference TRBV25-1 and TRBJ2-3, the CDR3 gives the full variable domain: EADIYQTPRYLVIGTGKKITLECSQTMGHDKMYWYQQDPGMELHLIHYSYGVNSTEKGDLSSESTVSRIRTEHFPLTLESARPSHTSQYLCASSETFVSTDTQYFGPGTRLTVL.

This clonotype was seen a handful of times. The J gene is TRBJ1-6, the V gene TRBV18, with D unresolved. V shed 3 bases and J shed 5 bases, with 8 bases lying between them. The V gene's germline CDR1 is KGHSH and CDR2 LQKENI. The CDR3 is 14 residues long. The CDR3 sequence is CASSPERNNSPLHF. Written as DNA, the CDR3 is TGTGCCAGCTCACCGGAACGGAATAATTCACCCCTCCACTTT.

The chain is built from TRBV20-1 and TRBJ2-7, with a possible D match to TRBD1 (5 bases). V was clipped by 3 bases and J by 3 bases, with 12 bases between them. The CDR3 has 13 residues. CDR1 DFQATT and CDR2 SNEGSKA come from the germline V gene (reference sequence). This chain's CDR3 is CSARGSRDYEQYF. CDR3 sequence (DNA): TGCAGTGCTAGGGGGTCCAGGGACTACGAGCAGTACTTC.